The 5 T cell receptor beta chains given below trace back to one sample, sequenced in a study of T cells after yellow fever vaccination. From the 5' RACE reads, TCRdb called clonotypes with MiXCR, one entry per CDR3 protein. Of about 260,000 distinct CDR3 sequences in the sample, 13% were seen once. The sequencing here drew on CD4+ T cells sorted from PBMCs, taken 45 days after the yellow fever booster vaccination. These receptors were obtained from a man aged 30 to 39 who received the YFV17D yellow fever vaccine.

In its sample, this clonotype was seen a few times. The chain is built from TRBV6-1 and TRBJ1-2, with D hard to call. V gave up 11 bases and J gave up 7 bases, with 20 bases separating them. The germline CDR1 and CDR2 sequences are MNHNS and SASEGT. The CDR3 sequence is 13 residues long. CDR3 loop: CAVRSTDLSGYTF. Here the CDR3 DNA reads TGTGCCGTTCGATCGACTGATTTGAGTGGCTACACCTTC.

This clonotype was counted a few times. The chain uses TRBV7-2 and TRBJ2-5; maybe TRBD2 (5 bases). The CDR3 covers 11 residues. V was shortened by 4 bases and J by 9 bases, with 9 bases between the two germline ends. The germline gives CDR1 SGHTA, CDR2 FQGNSA. The CDR3 coding sequence is TGTGCCAGCAGCTCCCGGGGTGCCCAGTACTTC. Its translation is CASSSRGAQYF.

This clonotype has more than one count but fewer than ten. The chain carries TRBV20-1 and TRBJ2-7; 11 bases are a match to TRBD1. Germline CDR1 reads DFQATT; CDR2 reads SNEGSKA (reference sequence). The CDR3 length is 17 residues. V was clipped by 1 base and J by 0 bases; unmatched bases: 8. CDR3 coding DNA: TGCAGTGCTAGAGTGGGACAGGGGGGACGATTCTCCTACGAGCAGTACTTC. Protein: CSARVGQGGRFSYEQYF.

This clonotype was found a few times. This chain links TRBV19 with TRBJ2-6, with D tentatively TRBD1 (6 bases). The CDR3 runs to 16 residues. Germline lookup yields CDR1 LNHDA and CDR2 SQIVND (reference sequence). V gave up 11 bases and J gave up 2 bases, with 19 bases separating them. CDR3 DNA sequence: TGTGCCCGCCCCCCCGACAGGTTCCCTGGGGCCAACGTCCTGACTTTC. Translating gives CARPPDRFPGANVLTF.

This clonotype occurred a few times. The chain employs TRBV11-2 and TRBJ2-7; 12 bases line up with TRBD2. Per the germline V gene, CDR1 is SGHAT and CDR2 is FQNNGV. The CDR3 spans 17 residues. V lost 0 bases to trimming and J lost 9 bases; unmatched junction nucleotides: 12. The CDR3 spells CASSLEGQGTSGLGQYF. DNA for the CDR3: TGTGCCAGCAGCTTAGAGGGACAAGGGACTAGCGGGTTGGGGCAGTACTTC.